This T cell receptor beta chain was identified during a study of CD8+CD57+ T cells in acquired aplastic anemia. Before being chosen for sequencing, patients had shown CD8+CD57+ cell expansion by flow cytometry. Germline CDR1 SGHAT, CDR2 FQNNGV. This CDR3 has 14 amino acids. V was clipped by 0 bases and J by 3 bases; unmatched bases: 2. This clonotype was counted at least ten times. Profiling of TCR beta VDJ combinations and CDR3 sequences used genomic DNA as template. TCRdb reanalysed the reads using MiXCR and keeps one entry per CDR3 protein. Among 180,000 or so distinct CDR3 sequences listed, 48% were seen once.

The source material was sorted CD4+, CD8+, or CD8+CD57+ T cells (not recorded which) from PBMCs. V and J are TRBV11-2 and TRBJ2-7, with 7 bases matching TRBD1. The sequence came from a human donor with aplastic anemia. CDR3 sequence (DNA): TGTGCCAGCAGCTTAGAGCCAGGGGGCTACGAGCAGTACTTC. Protein: CASSLEPGGYEQYF.